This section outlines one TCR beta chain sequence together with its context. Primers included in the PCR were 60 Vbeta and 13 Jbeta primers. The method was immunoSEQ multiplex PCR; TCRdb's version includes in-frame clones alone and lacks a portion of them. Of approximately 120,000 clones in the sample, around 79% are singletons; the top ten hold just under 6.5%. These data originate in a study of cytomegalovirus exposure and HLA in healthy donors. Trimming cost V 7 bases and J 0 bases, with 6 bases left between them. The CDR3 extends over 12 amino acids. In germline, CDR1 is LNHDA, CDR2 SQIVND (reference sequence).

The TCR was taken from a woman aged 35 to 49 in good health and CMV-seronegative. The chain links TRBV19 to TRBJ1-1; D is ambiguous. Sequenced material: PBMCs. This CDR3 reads CASTGVNTEAFF. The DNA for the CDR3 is TGTGCCAGTACAGGCGTGAACACTGAAGCTTTCTTT.